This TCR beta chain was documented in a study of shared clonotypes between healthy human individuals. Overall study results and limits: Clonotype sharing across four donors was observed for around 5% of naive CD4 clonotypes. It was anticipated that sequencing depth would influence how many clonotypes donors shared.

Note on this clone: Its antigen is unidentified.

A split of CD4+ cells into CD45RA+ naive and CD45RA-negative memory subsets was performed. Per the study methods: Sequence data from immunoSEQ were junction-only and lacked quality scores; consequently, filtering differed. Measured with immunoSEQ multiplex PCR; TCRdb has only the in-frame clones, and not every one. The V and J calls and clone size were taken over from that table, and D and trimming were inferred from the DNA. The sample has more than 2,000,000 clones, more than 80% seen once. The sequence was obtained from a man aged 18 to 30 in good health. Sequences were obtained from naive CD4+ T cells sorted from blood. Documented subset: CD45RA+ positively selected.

The CDR3 spells CASSEHRTNEKLFF. DNA for the CDR3: TGTGCCAGCAGTGAACACCGTACTAATGAAAAACTGTTTTTT. The chain employs TRBV6-1 and TRBJ1-4; no clear D. There are 14 residues in the CDR3. Trimming removed 2 bases at V and 2 bases at J, with 6 bases between. In germline, CDR1 is MNHNS, CDR2 SASEGT.